This T cell receptor beta chain was recovered during a study of blood T cells in healthy people across ages. Study-level findings and limits: Relative to aged donors, long-lived donors carried more naive CD4+ cells and displayed higher diversity.

Extracted total RNA amounted to at least 5.5 micrograms for each sample. The second PCR ran 7 to 11 cycles with a sample-barcoded 5' primer and J-beta primers. Tagging of each cDNA molecule was performed by a template-switch adaptor with 12 random nucleotides. In TCRdb, the 5' RACE reads were re-called with MiXCR into one record per CDR3 protein. This sample has approximately 800,000 distinct CDR3 sequences; around 45% occur once, and the top ten carry roughly 18%. In germline, CDR1 is SNHLY, CDR2 FYNNEI. The CDR3 has 14 amino acids. V was pared by 3 bases and J by 3 bases, with 12 bases between. This clonotype was seen at least ten times. Its antigen is unidentified.

Sequenced input: blood. The chain employs TRBV2 and TRBJ2-7; D is perhaps TRBD1 (6 bases). The clonotype comes from an elderly man in good health. CDR3 protein: CASSDGRGYYEQYF. The DNA of the CDR3 is TGTGCCAGCAGTGACGGCAGGGGTTACTACGAGCAGTACTTC.